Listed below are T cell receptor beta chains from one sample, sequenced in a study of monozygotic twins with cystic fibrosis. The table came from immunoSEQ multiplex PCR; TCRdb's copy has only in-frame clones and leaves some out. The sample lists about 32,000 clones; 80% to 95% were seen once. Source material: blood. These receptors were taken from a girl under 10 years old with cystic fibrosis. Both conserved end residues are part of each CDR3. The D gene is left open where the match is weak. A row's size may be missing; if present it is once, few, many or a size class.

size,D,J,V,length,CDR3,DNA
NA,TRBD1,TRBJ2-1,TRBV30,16,CAWSSSGTGAWGEQFF,TGTGCCTGGAGCTCATCCGGGACAGGGGCTTGGGGTGAGCAGTTCTTC
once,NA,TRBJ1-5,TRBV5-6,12,CASSLVNQPQHF,TGTGCCAGCAGCTTGGTAAATCAGCCCCAGCATTTT
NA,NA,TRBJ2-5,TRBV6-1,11,CASSEMETQYF,TGTGCCAGCAGTGAGATGGAGACCCAGTACTTC
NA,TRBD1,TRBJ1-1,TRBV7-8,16,CASSWGQGALDTEAFF,TGTGCCAGCAGCTGGGGACAGGGGGCGTTGGACACTGAAGCTTTCTTT
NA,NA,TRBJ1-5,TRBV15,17,CATSAQFRLGSNQPQHF,TGTGCCACCAGCGCCCAGTTCAGGTTGGGAAGCAATCAGCCCCAGCATTTT
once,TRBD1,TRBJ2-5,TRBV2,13,CASMGDRGETQYF,TGTGCCAGCATGGGGGACAGGGGAGAGACCCAGTACTTC
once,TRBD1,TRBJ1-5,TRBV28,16,CASTALPGQISQPQHF,TGTGCCAGCACCGCACTCCCGGGACAGATATCCCAGCCCCAGCATTTT
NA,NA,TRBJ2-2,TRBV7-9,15,CASSLGGINTGELFF,TGTGCCAGCAGCTTAGGTGGGATCAACACCGGGGAGCTGTTTTTT
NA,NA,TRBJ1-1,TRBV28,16,CASSLGGGVGNTEAFF,TGTGCCAGCAGTTTAGGGGGCGGAGTAGGGAACACTGAAGCTTTCTTT
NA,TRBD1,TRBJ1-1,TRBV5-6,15,CASSSTGTGGTEAFF,TGTGCCAGCAGCTCCACCGGGACAGGGGGCACTGAAGCTTTCTTT
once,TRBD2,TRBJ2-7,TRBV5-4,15,CASSLESGRAHEQYF,TGTGCCAGCAGCTTGGAAAGCGGGAGGGCCCACGAGCAGTACTTC
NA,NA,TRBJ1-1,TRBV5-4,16,CASSLNVGDARAEAFF,TGTGCCAGCAGCTTGAATGTGGGGGACGCCCGCGCTGAAGCTTTCTTT
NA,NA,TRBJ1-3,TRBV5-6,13,CASSFAGEGTIYF,TGTGCCAGCAGCTTCGCCGGGGAGGGTACCATATATTTT
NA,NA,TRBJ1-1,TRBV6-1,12,CASSVSETEAFF,TGTGCCAGCAGTGTATCGGAAACTGAAGCTTTCTTT
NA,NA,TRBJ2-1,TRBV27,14,CASSSPGTFNEQFF,TGTGCCAGCAGTTCCCCGGGGACCTTCAATGAGCAGTTCTTC
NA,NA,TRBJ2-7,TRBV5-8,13,CASRIGLNYEQYF,TGTGCCAGCAGAATAGGACTTAACTACGAGCAGTACTTC
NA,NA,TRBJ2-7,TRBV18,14,CASSPTRETYEQYF,TGTGCCAGCTCACCCACCAGGGAGACCTACGAGCAGTACTTC
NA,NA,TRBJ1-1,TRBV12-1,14,CASSFVTGDTEAFF,TGTGCCAGCAGCTTTGTCACAGGGGACACTGAAGCTTTCTTT
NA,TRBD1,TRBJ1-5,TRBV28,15,CASRLQGAEGQPQHF,TGTGCCAGCAGGCTACAGGGGGCGGAAGGACAGCCCCAGCATTTT
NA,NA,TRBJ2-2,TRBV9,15,CASSVGGSNTGELFF,TGTGCCAGCAGCGTAGGTGGGTCGAACACCGGGGAGCTGTTTTTT
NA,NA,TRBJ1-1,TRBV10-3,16,CAISLEQGASNTEAFF,TGTGCCATCAGCCTCGAACAGGGAGCCTCAAACACTGAAGCTTTCTTT
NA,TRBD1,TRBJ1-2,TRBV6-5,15,CASSSPPRQGGGYTF,TGTGCCAGCAGTTCCCCACCTCGACAGGGCGGAGGCTACACCTTC
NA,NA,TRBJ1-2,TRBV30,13,CAWTQTINYGYTF,TGTGCCTGGACACAGACCATTAACTATGGCTACACCTTC
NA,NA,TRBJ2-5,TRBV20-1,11,CSARAGETQYF,TGCAGTGCTAGAGCGGGCGAGACCCAGTACTTC
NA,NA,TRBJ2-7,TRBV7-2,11,CASSLSYEQYF,TGTGCCAGCAGCTTATCCTACGAGCAGTACTTC
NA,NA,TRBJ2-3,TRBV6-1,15,CASSDTFFSTDTQYF,TGTGCCAGCAGTGATACCTTCTTCAGCACAGATACGCAGTATTTT
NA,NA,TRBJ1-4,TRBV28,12,CASAREAEKLFF,TGTGCCAGCGCGCGGGAGGCTGAAAAACTGTTTTTT
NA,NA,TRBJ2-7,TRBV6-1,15,CASSESAGPRYEQYF,TGTGCCAGCAGTGAGAGTGCGGGTCCTCGCTACGAGCAGTACTTC
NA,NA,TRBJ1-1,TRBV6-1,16,CASSGSWGRGFTEAFF,TGTGCCAGCAGTGGATCCTGGGGAAGGGGGTTCACTGAAGCTTTCTTT
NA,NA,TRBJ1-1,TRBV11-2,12,CASSFGFSEAFF,TGTGCCAGCAGCTTCGGGTTCTCTGAAGCTTTCTTT
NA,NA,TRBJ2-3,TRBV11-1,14,CASSLPTDTDTQYF,TGTGCCAGCAGCCTCCCGACGGACACAGATACGCAGTATTTT
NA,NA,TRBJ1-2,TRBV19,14,CASSTLQGFAGYTF,TGTGCCAGTAGTACGTTACAAGGTTTTGCTGGCTACACCTTC
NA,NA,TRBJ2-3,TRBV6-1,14,CASWPKPFTDTQYF,TGTGCCAGCTGGCCGAAACCGTTCACAGATACGCAGTATTTT
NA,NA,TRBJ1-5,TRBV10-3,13,CAISAGRDQPQHF,TGTGCCATCAGTGCCGGCAGGGATCAGCCCCAGCATTTT
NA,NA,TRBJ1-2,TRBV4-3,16,CASSRYDNPTRDGYTF,TGCGCCAGCAGCCGATATGACAACCCCACCCGGGATGGCTACACCTTC
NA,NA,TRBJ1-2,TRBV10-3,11,CAISGDSPGAF,TGTGCCATCAGTGGCGACAGCCCAGGCGCCTTC
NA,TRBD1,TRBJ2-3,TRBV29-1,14,CSVDLTGGTDTQYF,TGCAGCGTTGATCTGACAGGGGGGACAGATACGCAGTATTTT
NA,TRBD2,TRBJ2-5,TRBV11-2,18,CASSLDKAQRGLQETQYF,TGTGCCAGCAGCTTAGATAAGGCCCAGCGGGGGCTCCAAGAGACCCAGTACTTC
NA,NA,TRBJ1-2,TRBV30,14,CAWSNRPLDYGYTF,TGTGCCTGGAGTAACAGACCCCTGGACTATGGCTACACCTTC
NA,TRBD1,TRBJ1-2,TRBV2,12,CASAGGDYGYTF,TGTGCCAGCGCAGGGGGTGACTATGGCTACACCTTC
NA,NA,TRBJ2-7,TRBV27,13,CASSLTGPYEQYF,TGTGCCAGCAGTTTGACAGGCCCCTACGAGCAGTACTTC
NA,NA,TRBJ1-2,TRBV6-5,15,CASSYWEGTNYGYTF,TGTGCCAGCAGTTACTGGGAGGGAACTAACTATGGCTACACCTTC
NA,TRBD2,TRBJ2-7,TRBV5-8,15,CASSLRGGRDYEQYF,TGTGCCAGCAGCTTGAGAGGCGGGAGGGACTACGAGCAGTACTTC
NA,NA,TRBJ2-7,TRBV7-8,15,CASSYRAKGSYEQYF,TGTGCCAGCTCCTACCGGGCCAAGGGATCCTACGAGCAGTACTTC
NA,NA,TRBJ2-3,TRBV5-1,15,CASSSLQGRTDTQYF,TGCGCCAGCAGCTCGTTACAGGGACGCACAGATACGCAGTATTTT
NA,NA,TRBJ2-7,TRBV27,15,CASSAQAGDSYEQYF,TGTGCCAGCAGTGCCCAGGCGGGTGATTCCTACGAGCAGTACTTC
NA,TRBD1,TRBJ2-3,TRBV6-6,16,CASSYLGTGITDTQYF,TGTGCCAGCAGTTACCTAGGGACAGGGATAACAGATACGCAGTATTTT
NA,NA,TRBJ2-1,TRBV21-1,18,CASSKDPGLAGTLNEQFF,TGTGCCAGCAGCAAGGACCCTGGACTAGCGGGTACACTCAATGAGCAGTTCTTC
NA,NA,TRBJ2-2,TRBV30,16,CAWSVRSYANTGELFF,TGTGCCTGGAGTGTCAGAAGTTACGCGAACACCGGGGAGCTGTTTTTT
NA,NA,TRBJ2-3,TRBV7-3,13,CASSFRGTDTQYF,TGTGCCAGCAGCTTTAGGGGCACAGATACGCAGTATTTT
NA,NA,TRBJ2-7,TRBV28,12,CASSSRGEEQYF,TGTGCCAGCAGTTCCAGGGGGGAAGAGCAGTACTTC
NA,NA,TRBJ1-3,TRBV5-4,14,CASSFTGSGNTIYF,TGTGCCAGCAGCTTCACAGGGTCAGGAAACACCATATATTTT
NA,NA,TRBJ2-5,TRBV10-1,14,CASSPGTHSETQYF,TGCGCCAGCAGCCCTGGGACCCACAGCGAGACCCAGTACTTC
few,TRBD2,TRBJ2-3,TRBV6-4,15,CASSEQAGEKDTQYF,TGTGCCAGCAGTGAGCAAGCGGGAGAGAAAGATACGCAGTATTTT
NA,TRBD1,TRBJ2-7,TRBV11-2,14,CASSLDPRGNEQYF,TGTGCCAGCAGCTTAGACCCCAGGGGGAACGAGCAGTACTTC
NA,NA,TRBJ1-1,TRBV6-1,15,CASRDLQRTGTEAFF,TGTGCCAGCAGGGACTTACAGCGGACGGGGACTGAAGCTTTCTTT
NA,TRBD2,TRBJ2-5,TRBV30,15,CAWRSGLAGVETQYF,TGTGCCTGGAGGTCGGGACTAGCGGGAGTAGAGACCCAGTACTTC
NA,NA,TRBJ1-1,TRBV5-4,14,CASSLPNKNTEAFF,TGTGCCAGCAGCCTACCGAACAAGAACACTGAAGCTTTCTTT